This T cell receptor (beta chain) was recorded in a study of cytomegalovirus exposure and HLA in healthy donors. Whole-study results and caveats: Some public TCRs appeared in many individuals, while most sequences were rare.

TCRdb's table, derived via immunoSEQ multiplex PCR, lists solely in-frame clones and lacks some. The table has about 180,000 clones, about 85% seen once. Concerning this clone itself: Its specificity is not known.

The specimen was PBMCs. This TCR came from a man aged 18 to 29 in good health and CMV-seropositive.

The CDR3 sequence is CASSLTPETGKRKLFF. The CDR3 region has the DNA TGCGCCAGCAGCTTGACCCCAGAGACAGGAAAGAGAAAACTGTTTTTT. The chain has TRBV5-1 and TRBJ1-4; perhaps TRBD1 as D (6 bases). The CDR3 length is 16 residues. Germline CDR1 reads SGHRS; CDR2 reads YFSETQ. The germline V and J ends were trimmed by 1 base and 10 bases, with 20 bases remaining between them. The full variable domain, its missing parts supplied by reference TRBV5-1 and TRBJ1-4, is KAGVTQTPRYLIKTRGQQVTLSCSPISGHRSVSWYQQTPGQGLQFLFEYFSETQRNKGNFPGRFSGRQFSNSRSEMNVSTLELGDSALYLCASSLTPETGKRKLFFGSGTQLSVL.